A single sample is the source of the 20 T cell receptor beta chains below, sequenced in a study of technical replicates of blood from four donors. The protocol was immunoSEQ multiplex PCR, while the TCRdb copy is restricted to in-frame clones and leaves out a portion. The repertoire holds around 68,000 clones, with 75% to 95% as singletons. The sequencing sample was made of T cells isolated from PBMCs. These receptors all stem from a human donor in good health. Some clones in this sample may be carry-over from other donors' samples.

The chain joins TRBV5-1 to TRBJ1-1; 9 positions agree with TRBD1. Germline loops: CDR1 SGHRS, CDR2 YFSETQ. V lost 1 base, J lost 5 bases, and 6 bases stayed unmatched. This CDR3 has 15 residues. Here the CDR3 reads CASSLMPTGGTEAFF. The CDR3 DNA follows: TGCGCCAGCAGCTTGATGCCGACAGGGGGAACTGAAGCTTTCTTT.

The chain employs TRBV27 and TRBJ2-1; possible D gene TRBD2, 6 bases. The germline gives CDR1 MNHEY, CDR2 SMNVEV (reference sequence). Deletions cut 5 bases from V and 7 bases from J, with 9 bases between. The CDR3 is 12 amino acids. This CDR3 is CASSAGINEQFF. DNA of the CDR3: TGTGCCAGCAGTGCGGGGATAAATGAGCAGTTCTTC.

V is TRBV19 and J is TRBJ2-3, with TRBD1 as a possible D gene (7 bases). The CDR3 totals 14 residues. Trimming pared 5 bases from V and 5 bases from J, leaving 14 bases between. Per the germline V gene, CDR1 is LNHDA and CDR2 is SQIVND (reference sequence). CDR3 in DNA: TGTGCCAGTAGTGCGCTCCAGGGGGGAGATACGCAGTATTTT. Protein sequence: CASSALQGGDTQYF.

The chain combines TRBV5-1 with TRBJ2-2, with D maybe TRBD1 (6 bases). V lost 7 bases and J 6 bases, leaving 16 bases between the germline ends. Germline lookup yields CDR1 SGHRS and CDR2 YFSETQ. The CDR3 totals 14 residues. The CDR3 region is CASARAGAAGELFF. The DNA of the CDR3 is TGCGCCAGCGCAAGGGCAGGGGCCGCCGGGGAGCTGTTTTTT.

This chain connects TRBV6-6 to TRBJ1-6; perhaps TRBD1 as D (5 bases). This CDR3 is 14 amino acids long. Germline V gene sequence: CDR1 MNHNY, CDR2 SVGAGI (reference sequence). Trimming took off 2 bases at V and 14 bases at J, with 16 bases between the two ends. In nucleotides, the CDR3 is TGTGCCAGCAGTTACGAGCAGGGTGTAAGAGCCCTCCACTTT. This gives the protein CASSYEQGVRALHF.

The rearrangement uses TRBV7-2 and TRBJ2-3, with a weak D call TRBD2 (7 bases). Between the trimmed V and J ends, which lost 0 bases and 1 base, there was a span of 11 bases. The CDR3 spans 16 residues. Germline V gene lookup returns CDR1 SGHTA and CDR2 FQGNSA. The CDR3, as DNA: TGTGCCAGCAGCTTAGCGGGGGGGCCTGGCACAGATACGCAGTATTTT. Amino acids: CASSLAGGPGTDTQYF.

The chain recombines TRBV27 with TRBJ1-1, with D unresolved. This CDR3 spans 13 amino acids. The V and J ends lost 3 bases and 1 base respectively, with 6 bases between them. Germline CDR1 and CDR2: MNHEY and SMNVEV (reference sequence). The CDR3 DNA reads TGTGCCAGCAGTTTTCTATCGAACACTGAAGCTTTCTTT. This codes for CASSFLSNTEAFF.

Note on this clone: This specimen includes other DNA sequences encoding the same CDR3. The chain recombines TRBV6-1 with TRBJ1-1; D not resolved. Germline CDR1 MNHNS, CDR2 SASEGT. The ends were cut back, 6 bases at V and 11 bases at J, with 19 bases in the middle. The length of the CDR3 is 13 residues. The CDR3 bases are TGTGCCAGCAGCCTACCAACTTACCGCGAGGCTTTCTTT. It is translated as CASSLPTYREAFF.

The chain employs TRBV5-1 and TRBJ1-1; a possible D gene is TRBD1 (6 bases). This CDR3 has 16 amino acids. Germline V gene data show CDR1 as SGHRS and CDR2 as YFSETQ. V was pared by 7 bases and J by 0 bases, with 19 bases between. The CDR3, as DNA: TGCGCCAGCCAGCTTGGGGGCGGACGATTGAACACTGAAGCTTTCTTT. As protein: CASQLGGGRLNTEAFF.

In nucleotides, the CDR3 is TGTGCCATCGCCGAGGTAGATACGCAGTATTTT. This encodes CAIAEVDTQYF. The chain couples TRBV10-3 to TRBJ2-3; D uncertain. CDR1 is ENHRY and CDR2 is SYGVKD in the germline V gene. The CDR3 contains 11 residues. The ends were cut back, 8 bases at V and 5 bases at J, with 8 bases in the middle.

The rearrangement links TRBV7-9 to TRBJ2-3; 13 bases are shared with TRBD2. Germline V gene data show CDR1 as SEHNR and CDR2 as FQNEAQ (reference sequence). V shed 1 base, J shed 2 bases, and the junction held 6 bases outside the gene matches. This CDR3 has 18 residues. The CDR3 reads CASSLGLAGGPPTDTQYF. In DNA, the CDR3 is TGTGCCAGCAGCTTAGGACTAGCGGGAGGCCCACCCACAGATACGCAGTATTTT. Using reference TRBV7-9 and TRBJ2-3 for the parts outside the CDR3, the full variable domain is DTGVSQNPRHKITKRGQNVTFRCDPISEHNRLYWYRQTLGQGPEFLTYFQNEAQLEKSRLLSDRFSAERPKGSFSTLEIQRTEQGDSAMYLCASSLGLAGGPPTDTQYFGPGTRLTVL.

The chain carries TRBV6-5 and TRBJ2-3; weak D call: TRBD1 (5 bases). The CDR3 has 16 residues. Trimming shortened V by 2 bases and J by 0 bases, and 12 bases separated the two germline ends. Germline V gene data show CDR1 as MNHEY and CDR2 as SVGAGI. CDR3 in DNA: TGTGCCAGCAGTTACATGGGGCCCACTAGCACAGATACGCAGTATTTT. Translating gives CASSYMGPTSTDTQYF.

This chain joins TRBV11-2 and TRBJ1-6; maybe TRBD1 (6 bases). With 6 bases removed from V and 4 bases from J, the gap between germline ends came to 16 bases. Germline V gene data show CDR1 as SGHAT and CDR2 as FQNNGV. The CDR3 extends over 16 amino acids. This CDR3 reads CASRQAGARYNSPLHF. The CDR3 DNA is TGTGCCAGCAGACAAGCAGGGGCCAGATATAATTCACCCCTCCACTTT.

This clone was seen only once. CDR3 sequence: CASSLQGRIYEQYF. In DNA form, the CDR3 reads TGTGCCAGCAGTTTACAGGGCCGAATTTACGAGCAGTACTTC. The chain carries TRBV27 and TRBJ2-7; perhaps TRBD1 as D (5 bases). The germline V gene has CDR1 MNHEY and CDR2 SMNVEV (reference sequence). Trimming removed 2 bases at V and 4 bases at J, with 12 bases between. The CDR3 is 14 residues long.

Only one count was recorded for this clone. This CDR3 is CASSGVAEETQYF. The DNA of the CDR3 is TGTGCCAGCAGTGGTGTAGCGGAAGAGACCCAGTACTTC. The chain joins TRBV2 to TRBJ2-5; tentative D call: TRBD2 (6 bases). This CDR3 has 13 amino acids. The V end was cut by 4 bases, the J end by 3 bases, with 9 bases between. From germline, CDR1 is SNHLY and CDR2 FYNNEI. The whole variable domain, filled in from reference TRBV2 and TRBJ2-5, reads EPEVTQTPSHQVTQMGQEVILRCVPISNHLYFYWYRQILGQKVEFLVSFYNNEISEKSEIFDDQFSVERPDGSNFTLKIRSTKLEDSAMYFCASSGVAEETQYFGPGTRLLVL.

The chain couples TRBV11-2 to TRBJ2-2; TRBD1 matches at 7 bases. V lost 7 bases to trimming and J lost 7 bases; unmatched junction nucleotides: 9. This CDR3 has 14 amino acids. The germline V gene encodes CDR1 SGHAT and CDR2 FQNNGV. As DNA, the CDR3 is TGTGCCAGCATAGAGAGGGGGCGGCACGGGGAGCTGTTTTTT. This sequence encodes CASIERGRHGELFF.

V is TRBV6-1 and J is TRBJ1-4, with D possibly TRBD1 on 5 matching bases. The V end was cut by 6 bases, the J end by 8 bases, with 19 bases between. Germline V lookup: CDR1 MNHNS, CDR2 SASEGT. CDR3 size: 15 residues. The CDR3 coding sequence is TGTGCCAGCAGCGGGGGGTGGTCCTCTACGGAAAAACTGTTTTTT. Translated: CASSGGWSSTEKLFF.

The chain combines TRBV2 with TRBJ2-4; D is perhaps TRBD1 (6 bases). Germline loops: CDR1 SNHLY, CDR2 FYNNEI. The CDR3 totals 13 residues. V was pared by 8 bases and J by 2 bases, with 10 bases between. The CDR3 spells CASSQGSKNIQYF. The DNA for the CDR3 is TGTGCCAGCTCACAGGGTTCCAAAAACATTCAGTACTTC.

CDR3: CASSLEAGGTEAFF. CDR3 bases: TGCGCCAGCAGCTTGGAGGCAGGCGGGACTGAAGCTTTCTTT. The rearrangement uses TRBV5-1 and TRBJ1-1; D remains ambiguous. Germline V CDR1 and CDR2: SGHRS, YFSETQ. The CDR3 is 14 residues long. Between the trimmed V and J ends, which lost 0 bases and 5 bases, there was a span of 11 bases. The full variable domain, with the rest looked up from reference TRBV5-1 and TRBJ1-1, is KAGVTQTPRYLIKTRGQQVTLSCSPISGHRSVSWYQQTPGQGLQFLFEYFSETQRNKGNFPGRFSGRQFSNSRSEMNVSTLELGDSALYLCASSLEAGGTEAFFGQGTRLTVV.

This clone has a single count. The CDR3, as DNA: TGCGCCAGCAGCCAGAAGCGGGACTCATACAATGAGCAGTTCTTC. Translated, it gives CASSQKRDSYNEQFF. The genes are TRBV4-1 and TRBJ2-1; 7 positions agree with TRBD2. Trimming removed 3 bases from V and 4 bases from J; junction bases left unmatched: 6. CDR1 is MGHRA and CDR2 is YSYEKL in the germline V gene. The CDR3 is made up of 15 amino acids.